The rows below give T cell receptor beta chains drawn from one sample of a study of T cells in Graves' hyperthyroidism and ophthalmopathy. TCRdb re-called the multiplex PCR reads with MiXCR, one entry per CDR3 protein. Here the sample spans some 510,000 distinct CDR3 sequences, roughly 20% being singletons. Material: blood. These receptors all come from a man between 18 and 35 years old with Graves' hyperthyroidism. Both conserved end residues are part of each CDR3.

j_call	v_call	cdr3_aa
TRBJ2-5	TRBV6-6	CASSYFQGGGRETQYF
TRBJ1-5	TRBV6-1	CASSVHSAGTDNQPQHF
TRBJ1-1	TRBV25-1	CASSEPGQGDTEAFF
TRBJ1-5	TRBV11-2	CASSLESQTLYSNQPQHF
TRBJ2-2	TRBV15	CATGQSNTGELFF
TRBJ2-2	TRBV19	CASSKQGAIAGELFF
TRBJ2-7	TRBV7-2	CASSLGGYPSYEQYF
TRBJ2-5	TRBV25-1	CASSHRMEETQYF
TRBJ1-2	TRBV6-2/TRBV6-3	CASSPQDREYYGYTF
TRBJ1-6	TRBV11-2	CASSPRQGYSYNSPLHF
TRBJ1-1	TRBV19	CASSIHRNTGAFF
TRBJ2-7	TRBV7-2	CASSSPGAEQYF
TRBJ2-7	TRBV2	CASRENREISYEQYF
TRBJ1-2	TRBV19	CASSIGRPYGYTF
TRBJ2-5	TRBV12-5	CASGLGGGQGMQETQYF
TRBJ2-7	TRBV12-3/TRBV12-4	CASRLRTSGGVSYEQYF
TRBJ2-7	TRBV2	CASSVWARGGHEQYF
TRBJ1-1	TRBV29-1	CSVRPTRGEAFF
TRBJ1-5	TRBV3-1	CASSLKGGQPQHF
TRBJ2-3	TRBV6-1	CASSEVVADGTDTQYF
TRBJ2-6	TRBV5-1	CASSWTGTGVAGANVLTF
TRBJ1-5	TRBV25-1	CASPERWVGTASNQPQHF
TRBJ2-7	TRBV15	CATSETGYEQYF
TRBJ2-7	TRBV6-1	CASSEGRADEQYF
TRBJ2-7	TRBV12-3/TRBV12-4	CASSPGGGANYEQYF
TRBJ2-5	TRBV5-1	CASSQTGPRDQETQYF
TRBJ2-7	TRBV30	CAWTHPDRFNYEQYF